The present TCR beta chain was sequenced within a study of T cells after yellow fever vaccination. Study outcomes and limitations: Repertoires obtained by FACS sorting could include abundant clonotypes that entered as contaminants from the bulk population. Researchers noted that a small share of clonotypes showed up in both CD4 and CD8 compartments.

This clonotype was counted between two and nine times. Its antigen is undetermined. The CDR3 consists of 15 residues. V was clipped by 0 bases and J by 5 bases, with 16 bases between them. Germline V gene data show CDR1 as DFQATT and CDR2 as SNEGSKA (reference sequence). In making TCR cDNA, 5'RACE template switching added a universal primer site and UMIs to it. TCRdb used MiXCR to reprocess the 5' RACE reads, holding one entry per CDR3 protein. Among about 300,000 distinct CDR3 sequences listed, around 7% were seen once. This receptor was taken from a young man who received the YFV17D yellow fever vaccine. The chain has TRBV20-1 and TRBJ2-5; D unresolved. The sample here was PBMCs, taken around 45 days after the first yellow fever vaccination. In nucleotides, the CDR3 is TGCAGTGCTAGAGATCTGTCCCCCGCATCGGAGACCCAGTACTTC. This sequence encodes CSARDLSPASETQYF.